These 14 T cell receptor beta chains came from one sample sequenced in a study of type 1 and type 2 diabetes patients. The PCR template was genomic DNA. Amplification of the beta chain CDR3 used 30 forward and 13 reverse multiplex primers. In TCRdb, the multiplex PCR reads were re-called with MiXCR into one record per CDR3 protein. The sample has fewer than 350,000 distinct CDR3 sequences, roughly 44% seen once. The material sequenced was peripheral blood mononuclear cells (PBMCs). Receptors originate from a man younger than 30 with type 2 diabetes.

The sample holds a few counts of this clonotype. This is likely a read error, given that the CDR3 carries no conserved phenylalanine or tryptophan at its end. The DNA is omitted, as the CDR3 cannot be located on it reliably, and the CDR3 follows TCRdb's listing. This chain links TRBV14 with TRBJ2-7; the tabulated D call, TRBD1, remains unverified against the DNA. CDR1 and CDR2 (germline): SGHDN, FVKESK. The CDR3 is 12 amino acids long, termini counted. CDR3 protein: CASSRRGTGAIL.

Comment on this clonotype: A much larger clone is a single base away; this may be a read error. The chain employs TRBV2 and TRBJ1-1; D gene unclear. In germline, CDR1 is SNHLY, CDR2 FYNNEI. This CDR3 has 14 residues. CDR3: CASRADGMNTGAFF. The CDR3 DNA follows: TGTGCCAGCAGAGCCGACGGGATGAACACTGGAGCTTTCTTT.

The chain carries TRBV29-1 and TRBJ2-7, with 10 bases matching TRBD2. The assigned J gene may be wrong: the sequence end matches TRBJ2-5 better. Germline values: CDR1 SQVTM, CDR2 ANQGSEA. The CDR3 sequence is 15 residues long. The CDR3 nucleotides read TGCAGCGTGTCCCCTCGGCTAGCGGGGGCAGAGACCCAGTACTTC. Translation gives CSVSPRLAGAETQYF.

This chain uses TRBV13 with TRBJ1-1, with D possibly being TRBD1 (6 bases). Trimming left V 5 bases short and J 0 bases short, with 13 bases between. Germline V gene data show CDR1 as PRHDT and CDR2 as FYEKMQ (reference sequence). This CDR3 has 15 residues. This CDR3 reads CASSPFRDMNTEAFF. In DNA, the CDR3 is TGTGCCAGCAGCCCCTTTCGGGACATGAACACTGAAGCTTTCTTT.

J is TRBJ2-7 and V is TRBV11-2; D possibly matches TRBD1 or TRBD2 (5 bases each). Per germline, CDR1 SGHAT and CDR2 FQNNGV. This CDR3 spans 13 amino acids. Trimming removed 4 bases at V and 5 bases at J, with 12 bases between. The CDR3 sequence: CASSWGSDDEQYF. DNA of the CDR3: TGTGCCAGCAGCTGGGGGTCTGACGACGAGCAGTACTTC.

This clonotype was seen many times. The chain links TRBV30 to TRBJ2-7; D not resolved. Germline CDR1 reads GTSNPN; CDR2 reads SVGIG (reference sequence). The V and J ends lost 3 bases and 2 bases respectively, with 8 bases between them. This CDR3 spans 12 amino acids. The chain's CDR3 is CAWRGLTYEQYF. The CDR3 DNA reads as TGTGCCTGGAGAGGATTGACCTACGAGCAGTACTTC.

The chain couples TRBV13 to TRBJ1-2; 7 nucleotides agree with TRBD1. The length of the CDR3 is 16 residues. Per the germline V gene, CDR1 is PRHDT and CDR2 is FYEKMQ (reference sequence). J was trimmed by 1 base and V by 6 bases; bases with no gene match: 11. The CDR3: CASSLFFTGDNYGYTF. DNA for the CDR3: TGTGCCAGCAGTTTGTTTTTCACAGGGGATAACTATGGCTACACCTTC.

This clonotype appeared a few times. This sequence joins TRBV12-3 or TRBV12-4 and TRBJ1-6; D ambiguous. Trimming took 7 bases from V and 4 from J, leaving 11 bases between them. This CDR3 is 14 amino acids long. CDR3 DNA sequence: TGTGCCAGCACATTCGCAGGTTATAATTCACCCCTCCACTTT. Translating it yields CASTFAGYNSPLHF.

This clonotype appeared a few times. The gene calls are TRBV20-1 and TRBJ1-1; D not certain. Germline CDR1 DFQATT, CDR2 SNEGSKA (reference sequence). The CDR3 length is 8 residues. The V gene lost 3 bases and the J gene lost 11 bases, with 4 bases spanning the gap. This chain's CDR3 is CSASYAFF. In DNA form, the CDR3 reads TGCAGTGCTAGTTATGCTTTCTTT.

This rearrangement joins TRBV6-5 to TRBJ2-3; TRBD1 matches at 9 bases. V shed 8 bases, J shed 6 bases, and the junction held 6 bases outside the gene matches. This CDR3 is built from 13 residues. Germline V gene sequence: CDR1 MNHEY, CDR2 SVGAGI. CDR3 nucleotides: TGTGCCAGCCGGACAGGGGATGATGATACGCAGTATTTT. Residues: CASRTGDDDTQYF.

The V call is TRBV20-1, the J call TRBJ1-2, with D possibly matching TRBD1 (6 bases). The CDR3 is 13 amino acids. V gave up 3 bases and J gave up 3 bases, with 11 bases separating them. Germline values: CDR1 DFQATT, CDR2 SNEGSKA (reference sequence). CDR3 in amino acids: CSARNREDYGYTF. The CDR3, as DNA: TGCAGTGCTAGGAACAGGGAGGACTATGGCTACACCTTC.

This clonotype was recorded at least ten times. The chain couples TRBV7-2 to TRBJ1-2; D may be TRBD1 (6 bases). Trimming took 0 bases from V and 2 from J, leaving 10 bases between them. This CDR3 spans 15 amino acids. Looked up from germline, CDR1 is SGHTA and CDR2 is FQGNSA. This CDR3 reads CASSLALGQNYGYTF. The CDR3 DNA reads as TGTGCCAGCAGCTTAGCGTTAGGACAGAACTATGGCTACACCTTC.

The CDR3 sequence is CASSETGLNQPQHF. The DNA for the CDR3 is TGTGCCAGTAGTGAAACAGGGTTGAATCAGCCCCAGCATTTT. The chain uses TRBV19 and TRBJ1-5; tentatively, D is TRBD1 (6 bases). Germline V gene lookup returns CDR1 LNHDA and CDR2 SQIVND (reference sequence). The CDR3 runs 14 residues. The V gene lost 5 bases and the J gene lost 4 bases, with 12 bases spanning the gap. Using reference TRBV19 and TRBJ1-5 for the parts outside the CDR3, the full variable domain is DGGITQSPKYLFRKEGQNVTLSCEQNLNHDAMYWYRQDPGQGLRLIYYSQIVNDFQKGDIAEGYSVSREKKESFPLTVTSAQKNPTAFYLCASSETGLNQPQHFGDGTRLSIL.

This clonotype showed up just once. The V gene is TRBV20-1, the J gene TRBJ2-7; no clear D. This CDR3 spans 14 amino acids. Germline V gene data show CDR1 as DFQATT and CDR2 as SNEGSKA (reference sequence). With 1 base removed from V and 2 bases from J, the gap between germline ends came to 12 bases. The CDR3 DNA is TGCAGTGCTAGAGGGGAAGGATCGGCCTACGAGCAGTACTTC. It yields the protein CSARGEGSAYEQYF.